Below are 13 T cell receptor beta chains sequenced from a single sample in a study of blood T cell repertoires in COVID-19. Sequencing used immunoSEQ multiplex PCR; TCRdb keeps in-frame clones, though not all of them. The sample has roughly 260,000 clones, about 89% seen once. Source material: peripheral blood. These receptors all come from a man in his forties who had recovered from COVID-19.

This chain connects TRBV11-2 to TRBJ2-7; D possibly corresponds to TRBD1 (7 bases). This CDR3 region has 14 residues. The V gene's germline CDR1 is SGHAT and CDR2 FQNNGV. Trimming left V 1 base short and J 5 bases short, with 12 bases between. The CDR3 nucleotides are TGTGCCAGCAGCTTAGTTGGCAGGGGGGACGAGCAGTACTTC. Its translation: CASSLVGRGDEQYF.

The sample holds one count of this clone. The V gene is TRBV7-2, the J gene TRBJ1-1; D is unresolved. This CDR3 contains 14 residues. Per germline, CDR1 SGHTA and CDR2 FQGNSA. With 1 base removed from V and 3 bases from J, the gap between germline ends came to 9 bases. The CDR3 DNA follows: TGTGCCAGCAGCTTAGGGCCCGGGTACACTGAAGCTTTCTTT. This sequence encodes CASSLGPGYTEAFF.

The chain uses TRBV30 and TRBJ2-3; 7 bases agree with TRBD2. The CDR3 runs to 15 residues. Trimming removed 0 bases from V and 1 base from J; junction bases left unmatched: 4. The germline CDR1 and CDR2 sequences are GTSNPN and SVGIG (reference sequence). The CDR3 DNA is TGTGCCTGGAGTGTTGGCGGGAGTGGCACAGATACGCAGTATTTT. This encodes CAWSVGGSGTDTQYF.

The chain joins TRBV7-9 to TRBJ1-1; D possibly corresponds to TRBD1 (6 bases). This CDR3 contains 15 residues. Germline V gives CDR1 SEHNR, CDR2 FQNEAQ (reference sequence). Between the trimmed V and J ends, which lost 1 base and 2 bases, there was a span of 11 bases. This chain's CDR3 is CASSLGLGGNTEAFF. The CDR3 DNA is TGTGCCAGCAGCTTAGGTCTAGGGGGTAACACTGAAGCTTTCTTT.

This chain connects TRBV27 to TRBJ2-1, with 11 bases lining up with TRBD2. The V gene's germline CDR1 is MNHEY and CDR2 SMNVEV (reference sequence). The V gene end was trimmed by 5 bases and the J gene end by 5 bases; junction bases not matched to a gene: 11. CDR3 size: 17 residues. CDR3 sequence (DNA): TGTGCCAGCAGTGCCTTACTAGCGGGAGCCAGGGACAATGAGCAGTTCTTC. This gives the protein CASSALLAGARDNEQFF.

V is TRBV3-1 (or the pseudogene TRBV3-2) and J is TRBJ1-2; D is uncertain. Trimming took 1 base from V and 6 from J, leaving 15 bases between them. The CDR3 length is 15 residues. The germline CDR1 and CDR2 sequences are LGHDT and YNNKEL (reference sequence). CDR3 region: CASSQAAGLNNGYTF. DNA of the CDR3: TGTGCCAGCAGCCAAGCCGCCGGACTGAACAATGGCTACACCTTC.

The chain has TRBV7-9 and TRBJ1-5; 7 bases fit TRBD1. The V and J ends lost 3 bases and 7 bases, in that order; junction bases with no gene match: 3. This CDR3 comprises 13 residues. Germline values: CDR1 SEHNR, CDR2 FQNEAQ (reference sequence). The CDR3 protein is CASSLGQNQPQHF. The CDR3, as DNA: TGTGCCAGCAGCTTGGGACAGAACCAGCCCCAGCATTTT. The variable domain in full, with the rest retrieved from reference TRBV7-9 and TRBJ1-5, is DTGVSQNPRHKITKRGQNVTFRCDPISEHNRLYWYRQTLGQGPEFLTYFQNEAQLEKSRLLSDRFSAERPKGSFSTLEIQRTEQGDSAMYLCASSLGQNQPQHFGDGTRLSIL.

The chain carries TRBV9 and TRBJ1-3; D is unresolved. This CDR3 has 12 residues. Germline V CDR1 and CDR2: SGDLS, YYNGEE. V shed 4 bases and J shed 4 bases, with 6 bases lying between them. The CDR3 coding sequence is TGTGCCAGCAGCCCACAAGGAAACACCATATATTTT. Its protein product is CASSPQGNTIYF.

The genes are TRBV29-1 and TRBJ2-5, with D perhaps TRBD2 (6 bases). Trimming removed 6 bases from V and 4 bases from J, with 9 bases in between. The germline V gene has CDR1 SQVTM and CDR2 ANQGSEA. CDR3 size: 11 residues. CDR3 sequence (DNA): TGCAGCGTACGAGCGGGAGAGACCCAGTACTTC. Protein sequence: CSVRAGETQYF.

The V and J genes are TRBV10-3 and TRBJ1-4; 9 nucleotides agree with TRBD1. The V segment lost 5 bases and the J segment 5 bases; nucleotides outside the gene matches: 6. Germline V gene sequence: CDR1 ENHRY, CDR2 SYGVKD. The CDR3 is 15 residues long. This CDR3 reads CAISMDRGENEKLFF. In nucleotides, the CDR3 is TGTGCCATCAGTATGGACAGGGGCGAGAATGAAAAACTGTTTTTT.

CDR3 sequence (DNA): TGTGCCAGCAGCATCCGGACTAGCGGGGTTGAGACCCAGTACTTC. Protein sequence: CASSIRTSGVETQYF. V and J are TRBV5-4 and TRBJ2-5; 12 bases fit TRBD2. The ends lost 4 bases at V and 5 bases at J; junction bases unmatched: 6. The CDR3 runs 15 residues. Germline V gene lookup returns CDR1 SGHNT and CDR2 YYREEE (reference sequence).

CDR3 nucleotide sequence: TGCGCCAGCAGCCTCGGGACAGGGGGCTCCTACGAGCAGTACTTC. Residues: CASSLGTGGSYEQYF. This chain connects TRBV5-1 to TRBJ2-7; TRBD1 aligns across 11 bases. Germline lookup yields CDR1 SGHRS and CDR2 YFSETQ. This CDR3 has 15 amino acids. V gave up 4 bases and J gave up 0 bases; unmatched junction bases: 3.

The CDR3 sequence is CASSYSAGTNYGYTF. For the CDR3, the DNA is TGTGCCAGCAGTTATTCGGCAGGGACTAACTATGGCTACACCTTC. This chain connects TRBV6-5 to TRBJ1-2; D perhaps matches TRBD1 (5 bases). The CDR3 runs to 15 residues. Between the trimmed V and J ends, which lost 3 bases and 0 bases, there was a span of 11 bases. The germline gives CDR1 MNHEY, CDR2 SVGAGI.